One sample yielded the 2 T cell receptor beta chains listed below, sequenced in a study of T-cell memory formation after mild COVID-19. MiXCR, applied by TCRdb to the 5' RACE reads, yields one record per CDR3 protein. The sample carries about 430,000 distinct CDR3 sequences, 20% to 25% recorded once. The sequenced material came from PBMCs or a T cell subset sorted from them (not recorded which). These receptors all come from an adult woman who had mild COVID-19 (a few samples of this study predate the infection). Cell type and time point are not known.

The genes are TRBV6-1 and TRBJ2-3; a weak D match, TRBD2 (6 bases). In germline, CDR1 is MNHNS, CDR2 SASEGT. CDR3 length: 12 amino acids. The V and J ends lost 11 bases and 5 bases respectively, with 14 bases between them. DNA of the CDR3: TGTGCCCTCAGGTGGAGGGGAGATACGCAGTATTTT. Its protein is CALRWRGDTQYF.

This clonotype was found a few times. The rearrangement uses TRBV5-6 and TRBJ2-7; 7 bases fit TRBD1. The CDR3 contains 15 residues. Germline CDR1 is SGHDT and CDR2 is YYEEEE. V was pared by 4 bases and J by 0 bases, with 7 bases of the junction left unmatched. CDR3 region: CASSRLDRDSYEQYF. In nucleotides, the CDR3 is TGTGCCAGCAGCCGCCTCGACAGGGACTCCTACGAGCAGTACTTC.